This T cell receptor beta chain came from a study of cytomegalovirus exposure and HLA in healthy donors. This clone was observed a handful of times. PCR amplification relied on 60 Vbeta primers (plus 13 Jbeta primers). Clones were sequenced by immunoSEQ multiplex PCR, and TCRdb holds only the in-frame ones, with some missing. The sample contains 200,000 to 250,000 clones, roughly 90% of which appear only once. Sequenced: PBMCs. This clonotype was obtained from a woman younger than 35 in good health and CMV-seronegative.

In DNA form, the CDR3 reads TGTGCCAGTAGTCGGGAGGGTCCCTACGAGCAGTACTTC. Its translation: CASSREGPYEQYF. The chain uses TRBV19 and TRBJ2-7, with 8 bases matching TRBD2. V was pared by 5 bases and J by 2 bases, with 2 bases of the junction left unmatched. CDR1 is LNHDA, CDR2 SQIVND, per germline (reference sequence). This CDR3 has 13 amino acids. The entire variable domain, with the rest obtained from reference TRBV19 and TRBJ2-7, is as follows: DGGITQSPKYLFRKEGQNVTLSCEQNLNHDAMYWYRQDPGQGLRLIYYSQIVNDFQKGDIAEGYSVSREKKESFPLTVTSAQKNPTAFYLCASSREGPYEQYFGPGTRLTVT.